This TCR beta chain originates from a study of shared clonotypes between healthy human individuals. Assay: immunoSEQ multiplex PCR; the TCRdb copy retains only in-frame clones and omits some. In the table there are fewer than 600,000 clones, around 78% of which are singletons. Unmatched junction bases numbered 12, after V lost 3 bases and J lost 3 bases. The germline V gene has CDR1 LGHNA and CDR2 YSLEER. This CDR3 region has 18 residues. Study findings and constraints: Only blood underwent sampling, and tissue repertoires likely differ.

A note on this clone: Antigen specificity is unknown.

The material sequenced was PBMCs. The receptor was isolated from a woman aged 40 to 50 in good health. Some clones in this sample may be carry-over from other donors' samples. The V call is TRBV4-3, the J call TRBJ2-7; 12 positions match TRBD2. Written as DNA, the CDR3 is TGCGCCAGCAGCCATGGCCCGACTAGCGGGAGAGGGGACTACGAGCAGTACTTC. Its translation: CASSHGPTSGRGDYEQYF.